Listed below are T cell receptor beta chains from one sample, sequenced in a study of T cells in localized non-small cell lung cancer. Produced via immunoSEQ multiplex PCR; TCRdb's table is partial and in-frame only. The sample has around 33,000 clones, 92% seen once. Sequenced here: peripheral blood, sampled before any cancer treatment. These receptors originate from a female donor of 60 years or more with stage I lung adenocarcinoma. CDR3s include the opening cysteine and the closing phenylalanine or tryptophan. A D gene is named only where the DNA matches it firmly. The listing skips clone size in some rows; elsewhere it reads once, few, many or a size class.

TRBV2	.	.	TRBJ2-5	TGTGCCAGCAGGGTTCGCGAGACCCAGTACTTC	CASRVRETQYF
TRBV6-6	.	.	TRBJ2-5	TGTGCCAGCAGCCCCGGGGGATTCGGAGAGACCCAGTACTTC	CASSPGGFGETQYF
TRBV15	TRBD1	few	TRBJ1-6	TGTGCCACCAGCAGAGATGCGGACAGGGGAGGACCCCTCCACTTT	CATSRDADRGGPLHF
TRBV19	.	.	TRBJ2-3	TGTGCCAGTAGAGGCAGGGGCACAGATACGCAGTATTTT	CASRGRGTDTQYF
TRBV7-8	.	.	TRBJ1-3	TGTGCCAGCAGCTTACGGGGCCGGTCATCTGGAAACACCATATATTTT	CASSLRGRSSGNTIYF
TRBV18	.	once	TRBJ2-7	TGTGCCAGCTCACCACCGGGGACCTACGAGCAGTACTTC	CASSPPGTYEQYF
TRBV10-1	TRBD2	.	TRBJ2-4	TGCGCCAGCAGTGAGAGAGGGGGAGCTAGCGGGGCCAAAAACATTCAGTACTTC	CASSERGGASGAKNIQYF
TRBV25-1	TRBD1	.	TRBJ2-2	TGTGCCAGCAGGCCCGGGACAGGGAACACCGGGGAGCTGTTTTTT	CASRPGTGNTGELFF
TRBV6-1	TRBD1	once	TRBJ1-6	TGTGCCAGCAGCTTGGACAGGGGTAATTCACCCCTCCACTTT	CASSLDRGNSPLHF
TRBV7-7	TRBD2	once	TRBJ2-5	TGTGCCAGCAGCTTAGGCGGGGGGTTCCAAGAGACCCAGTACTTC	CASSLGGGFQETQYF
TRBV19	.	.	TRBJ1-3	TGTGCCAGTAGTACAAAACAGGTCTCTGGAAACACCATATATTTT	CASSTKQVSGNTIYF
TRBV27	.	.	TRBJ2-7	TGTGCCAGCAGTTTATCCGGGACACTTGAGCAGTACTTC	CASSLSGTLEQYF
TRBV5-1	.	once	TRBJ2-3	TGCGCCAGCAGCTTAGTCCCCGGCACAGGGGATACGCAGTATTTT	CASSLVPGTGDTQYF
TRBV7-6	TRBD1	.	TRBJ1-5	TGTGCCAGCAGCTTAGGCCAGGGGGGTCAGCCCCAGCATTTT	CASSLGQGGQPQHF
TRBV5-1	TRBD1	.	TRBJ2-1	TGCGCCAGCAGCTTGGGACAGGGTACTTACAATGAGCAGTTCTTC	CASSLGQGTYNEQFF
TRBV5-6	.	.	TRBJ2-2	TGTGCCAGCAGCTTGATGGGGGGCCTCAACACCGGGGAGCTGTTTTTT	CASSLMGGLNTGELFF
TRBV15	.	.	TRBJ2-2	TGTGCCACCAGTGGCCTAGCGTCGAACACCGGGGAGCTGTTTTTT	CATSGLASNTGELFF
TRBV27	.	.	TRBJ2-7	TGTGCCAGTTCAAGAGGGCAGGGCGACTACGAGCAGTACTTC	CASSRGQGDYEQYF